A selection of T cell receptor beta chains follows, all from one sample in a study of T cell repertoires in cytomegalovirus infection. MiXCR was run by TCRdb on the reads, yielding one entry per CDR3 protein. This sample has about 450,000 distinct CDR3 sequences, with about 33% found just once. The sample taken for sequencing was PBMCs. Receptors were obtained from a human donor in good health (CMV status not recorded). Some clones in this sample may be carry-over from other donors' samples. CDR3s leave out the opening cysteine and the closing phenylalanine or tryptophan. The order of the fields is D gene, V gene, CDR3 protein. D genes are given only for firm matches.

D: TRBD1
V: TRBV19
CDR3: ASSVGTGDEKLF

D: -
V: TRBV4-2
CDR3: ASSQEGPSLRGEQY

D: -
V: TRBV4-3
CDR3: ASSQAGTPARQY

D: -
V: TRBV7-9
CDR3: ASSLAGILNEQF

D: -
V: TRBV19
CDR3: ASTPWGDSYEQY

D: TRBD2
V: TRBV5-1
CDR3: ASSAPGLATDTQY

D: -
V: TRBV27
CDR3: ASSLRTGTYGYT

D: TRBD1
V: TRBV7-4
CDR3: ASSLGTGGTTETQY

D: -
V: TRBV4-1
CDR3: ASSPRQSVGYGYT

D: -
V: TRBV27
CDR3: ASRRGSANSPLH

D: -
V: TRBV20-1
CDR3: SARDGTSGELF

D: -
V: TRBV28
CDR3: ASRTPSGANSPLH

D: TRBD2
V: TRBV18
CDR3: ASSPLGAGGSYEQY

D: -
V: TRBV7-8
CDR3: ASSPSPEPLH

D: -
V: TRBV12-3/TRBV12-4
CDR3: ASSLGDPQNTEAF

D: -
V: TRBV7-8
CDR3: ASSLLDGPGKQY

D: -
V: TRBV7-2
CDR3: ASSAFTQGSGNTIY

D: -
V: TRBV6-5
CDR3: ASSYAAVRGLNYGYT

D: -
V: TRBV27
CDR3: ASSGGPTKETQY

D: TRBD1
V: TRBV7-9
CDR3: ASSSSTGEVDGYT

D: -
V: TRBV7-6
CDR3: ASSHRPGPNQPQH

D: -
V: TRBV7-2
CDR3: ASSSFNGQPQH

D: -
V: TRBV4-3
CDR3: ASSQDSGGGFPSGANVLT

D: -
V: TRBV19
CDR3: ASRFEGNTEAF

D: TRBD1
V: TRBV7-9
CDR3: ASSPPGQGAPRTEAF

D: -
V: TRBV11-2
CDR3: ASSFGQESPLH

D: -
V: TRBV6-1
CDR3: ASSEGWGTDTQY

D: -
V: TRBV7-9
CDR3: ASSLAAGVSGYGYT

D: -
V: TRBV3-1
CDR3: ASSQQGPGETQY

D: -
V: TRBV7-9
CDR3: ASSLRGTQAGGYT

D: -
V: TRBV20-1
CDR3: SARGGQGPNSPLH

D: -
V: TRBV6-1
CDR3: ASSEKVGGAGPINQPQH

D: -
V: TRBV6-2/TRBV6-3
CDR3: ASSPRKETQY

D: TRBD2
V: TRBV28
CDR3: ATGLDAGELF

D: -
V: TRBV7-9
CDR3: ASSLSEGANNEQF

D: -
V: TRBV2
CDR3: ASRGRTQY

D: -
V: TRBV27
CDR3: ARNNSTDTQY

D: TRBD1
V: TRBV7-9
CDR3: ASSLAGTGVLEQY

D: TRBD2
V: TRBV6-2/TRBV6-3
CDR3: ASSYRTSAYNEQF

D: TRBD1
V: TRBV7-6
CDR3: ASSLVGGQGGTEAF

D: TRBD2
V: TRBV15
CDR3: SSYSGVWETQY

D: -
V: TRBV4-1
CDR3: ASSQDMGDGNQPQH